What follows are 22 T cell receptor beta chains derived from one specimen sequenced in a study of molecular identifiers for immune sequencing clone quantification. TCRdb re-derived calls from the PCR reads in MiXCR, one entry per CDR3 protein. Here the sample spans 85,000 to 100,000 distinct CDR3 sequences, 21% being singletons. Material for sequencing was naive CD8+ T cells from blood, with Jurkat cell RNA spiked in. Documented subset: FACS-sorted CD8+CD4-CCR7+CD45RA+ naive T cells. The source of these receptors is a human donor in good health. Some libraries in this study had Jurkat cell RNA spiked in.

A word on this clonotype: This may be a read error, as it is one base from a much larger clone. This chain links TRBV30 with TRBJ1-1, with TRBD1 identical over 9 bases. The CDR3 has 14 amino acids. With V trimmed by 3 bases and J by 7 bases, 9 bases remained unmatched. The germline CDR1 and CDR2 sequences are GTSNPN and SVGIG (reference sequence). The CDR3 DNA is TGTGCCTGGAGGATTCTCGACAGGGGGAATGAAGCTTTCTTT. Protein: CAWRILDRGNEAFF.

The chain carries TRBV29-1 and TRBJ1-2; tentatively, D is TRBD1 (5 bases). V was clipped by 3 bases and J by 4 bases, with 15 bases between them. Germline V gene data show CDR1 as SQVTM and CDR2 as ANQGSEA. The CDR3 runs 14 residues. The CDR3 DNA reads TGCAGCGTTGAGGGACTGCGGGGTACCTATGGCTACACCTTC. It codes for CSVEGLRGTYGYTF.

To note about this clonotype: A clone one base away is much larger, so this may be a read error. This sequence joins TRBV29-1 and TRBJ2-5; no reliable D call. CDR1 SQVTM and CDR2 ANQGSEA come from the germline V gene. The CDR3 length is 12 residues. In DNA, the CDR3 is TGCAGCGTTCCGCGCGACCAAGGGACCCAGTACTTC. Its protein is CSVPRDQGTQYF. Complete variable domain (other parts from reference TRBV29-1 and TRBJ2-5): SAVISQKPSRDICQRGTSLTIQCQVDSQVTMMFWYRQQPGQSLTLIATANQGSEATYESGFVIDKFPISRPNLTFSTLTVSNMSPEDSSIYLCSVPRDQGTQYFGPGTRLLVL.

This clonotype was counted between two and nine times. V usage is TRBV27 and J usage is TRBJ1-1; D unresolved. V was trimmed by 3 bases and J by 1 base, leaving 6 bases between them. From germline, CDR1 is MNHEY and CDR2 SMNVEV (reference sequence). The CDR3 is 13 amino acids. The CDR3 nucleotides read TGTGCCAGCAGTTTCGGTCCGAACACTGAAGCTTTCTTT. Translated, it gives CASSFGPNTEAFF.

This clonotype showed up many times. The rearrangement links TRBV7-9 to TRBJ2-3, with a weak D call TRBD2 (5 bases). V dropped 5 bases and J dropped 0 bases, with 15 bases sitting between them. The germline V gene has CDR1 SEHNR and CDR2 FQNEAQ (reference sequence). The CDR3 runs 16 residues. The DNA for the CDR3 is TGTGCCAGCAGCCCCGTTTTGGCGGGCAGCACAGATACGCAGTATTTT. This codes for CASSPVLAGSTDTQYF.

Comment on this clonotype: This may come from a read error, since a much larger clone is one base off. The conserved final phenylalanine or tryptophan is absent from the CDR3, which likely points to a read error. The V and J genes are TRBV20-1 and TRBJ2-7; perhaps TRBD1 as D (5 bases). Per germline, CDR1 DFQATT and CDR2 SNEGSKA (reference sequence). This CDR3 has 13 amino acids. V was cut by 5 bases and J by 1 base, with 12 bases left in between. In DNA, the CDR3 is TGCAGTGCTGGACACCAGGAATCCTACGAGCAGTACCTC. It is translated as CSAGHQESYEQYL.

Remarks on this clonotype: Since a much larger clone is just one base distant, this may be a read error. The CDR3 sequence is CSLLTEDTGELFF. For the CDR3, the DNA is TGCAGCTTACTGACAGAAGACACCGGGGAGCTGTTTTTT. The chain couples TRBV29-1 to TRBJ2-2; possible D gene TRBD1, 5 bases. V was cut by 8 bases and J by 3 bases, with 13 bases left in between. This CDR3 contains 13 residues. The germline V gene has CDR1 SQVTM and CDR2 ANQGSEA.

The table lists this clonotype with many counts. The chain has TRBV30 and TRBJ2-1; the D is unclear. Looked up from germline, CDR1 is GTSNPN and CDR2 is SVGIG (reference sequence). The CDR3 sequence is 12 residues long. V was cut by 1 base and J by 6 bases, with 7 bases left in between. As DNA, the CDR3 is TGTGCCTGGAGTGGTCAGCGCAATGAGCAGTTCTTC. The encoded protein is CAWSGQRNEQFF.

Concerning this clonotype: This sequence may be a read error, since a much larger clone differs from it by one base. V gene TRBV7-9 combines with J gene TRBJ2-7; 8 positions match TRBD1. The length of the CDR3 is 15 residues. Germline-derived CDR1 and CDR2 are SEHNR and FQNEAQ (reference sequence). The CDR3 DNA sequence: TGTGCCAGCGGCTTAGCAGGGGGCAGCTCCTACGAGCAGTACTTC. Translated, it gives CASGLAGGSSYEQYF.

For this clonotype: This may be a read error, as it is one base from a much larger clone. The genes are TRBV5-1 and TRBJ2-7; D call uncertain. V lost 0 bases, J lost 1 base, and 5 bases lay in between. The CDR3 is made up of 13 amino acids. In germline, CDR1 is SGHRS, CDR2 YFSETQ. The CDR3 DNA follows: TGCGCCAGCAGCTTGGCCCGGTCCTACGAGCAGTACTTC. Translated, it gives CASSLARSYEQYF.

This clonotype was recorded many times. CDR3 amino acids: CASSFAWGDMENEQFF. For the CDR3, the DNA is TGTGCCAGCAGCTTCGCATGGGGCGACATGGAGAATGAGCAGTTCTTC. J is TRBJ2-1 and V is TRBV7-2; D possibly corresponds to TRBD1 (5 bases). Trimming removed 3 bases at V and 7 bases at J, with 19 bases between. Germline assignment: CDR1 SGHTA and CDR2 FQGNSA. This CDR3 has 16 residues.

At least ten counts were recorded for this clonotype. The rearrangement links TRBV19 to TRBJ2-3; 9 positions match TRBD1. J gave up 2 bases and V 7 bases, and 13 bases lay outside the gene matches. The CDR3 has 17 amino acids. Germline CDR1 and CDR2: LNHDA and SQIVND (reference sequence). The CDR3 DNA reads TGTGCCAGTACTACAAGGACAGGGGACCCTTTCACAGATACGCAGTATTTT. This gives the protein CASTTRTGDPFTDTQYF.

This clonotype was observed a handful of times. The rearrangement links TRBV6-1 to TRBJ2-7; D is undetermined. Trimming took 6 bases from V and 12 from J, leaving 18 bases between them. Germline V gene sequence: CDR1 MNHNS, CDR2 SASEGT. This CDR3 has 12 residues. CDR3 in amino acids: CASSQGSEPGYF. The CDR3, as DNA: TGTGCCAGCAGCCAAGGGTCAGAGCCCGGGTACTTC.

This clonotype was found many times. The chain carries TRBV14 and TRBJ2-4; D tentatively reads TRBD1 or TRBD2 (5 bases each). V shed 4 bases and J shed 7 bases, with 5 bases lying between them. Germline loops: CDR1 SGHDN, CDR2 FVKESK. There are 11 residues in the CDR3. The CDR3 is CASSRGNIQYF. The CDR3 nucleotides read TGTGCCAGCAGCCGGGGGAACATTCAGTACTTC.

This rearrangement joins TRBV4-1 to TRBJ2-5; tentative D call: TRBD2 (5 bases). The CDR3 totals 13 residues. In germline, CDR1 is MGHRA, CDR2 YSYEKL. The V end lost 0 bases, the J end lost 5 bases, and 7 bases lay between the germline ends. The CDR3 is CASSQDPGETQYF. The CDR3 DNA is TGCGCCAGCAGCCAAGATCCGGGGGAGACCCAGTACTTC.

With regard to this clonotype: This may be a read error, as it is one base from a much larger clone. CDR3 sequence reads: CSVEQANYEQYF. For the CDR3, the DNA is TGCAGCGTTGAACAGGCGAACTACGAGCAGTACTTC. The genes are TRBV29-1 and TRBJ2-7; D is unclear. There are 12 residues in the CDR3. The V end lost 2 bases, the J end lost 3 bases, and 8 bases lay between the germline ends. Germline loops: CDR1 SQVTM, CDR2 ANQGSEA.

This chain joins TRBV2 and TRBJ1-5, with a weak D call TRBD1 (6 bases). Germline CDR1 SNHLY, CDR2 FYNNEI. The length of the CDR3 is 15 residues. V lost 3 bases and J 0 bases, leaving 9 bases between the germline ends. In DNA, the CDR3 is TGTGCCAGCAGTGAGACAGGCTATAGCAATCAGCCCCAGCATTTT. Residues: CASSETGYSNQPQHF.

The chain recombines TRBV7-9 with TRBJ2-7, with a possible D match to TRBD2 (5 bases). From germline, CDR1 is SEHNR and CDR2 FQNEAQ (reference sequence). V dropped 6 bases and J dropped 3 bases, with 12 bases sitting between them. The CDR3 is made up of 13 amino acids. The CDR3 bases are TGTGCCAGCAGTTCCGGGGAATACTACGAGCAGTACTTC. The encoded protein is CASSSGEYYEQYF.

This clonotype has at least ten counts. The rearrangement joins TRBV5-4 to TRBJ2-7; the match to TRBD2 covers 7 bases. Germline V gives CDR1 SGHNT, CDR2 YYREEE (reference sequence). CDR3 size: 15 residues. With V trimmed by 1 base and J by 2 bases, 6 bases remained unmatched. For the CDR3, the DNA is TGTGCCAGCAGCTTGTCTACTAGCGAGGCCTACGAGCAGTACTTC. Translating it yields CASSLSTSEAYEQYF.

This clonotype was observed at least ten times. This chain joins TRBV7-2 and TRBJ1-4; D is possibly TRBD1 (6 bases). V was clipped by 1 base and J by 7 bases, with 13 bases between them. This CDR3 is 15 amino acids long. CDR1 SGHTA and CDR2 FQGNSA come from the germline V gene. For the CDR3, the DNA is TGTGCCAGCAGCTTAGAGGGGGGGCCAGGTGAAAAACTGTTTTTT. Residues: CASSLEGGPGEKLFF.

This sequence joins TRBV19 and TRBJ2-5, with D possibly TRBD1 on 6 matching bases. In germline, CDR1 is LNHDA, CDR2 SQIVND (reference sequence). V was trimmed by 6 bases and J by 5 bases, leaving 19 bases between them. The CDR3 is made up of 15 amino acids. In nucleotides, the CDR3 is TGTGCCAGTAGCCTCGGTCAGGGGCAGCGGGAGACCCAGTACTTC. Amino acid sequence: CASSLGQGQRETQYF.

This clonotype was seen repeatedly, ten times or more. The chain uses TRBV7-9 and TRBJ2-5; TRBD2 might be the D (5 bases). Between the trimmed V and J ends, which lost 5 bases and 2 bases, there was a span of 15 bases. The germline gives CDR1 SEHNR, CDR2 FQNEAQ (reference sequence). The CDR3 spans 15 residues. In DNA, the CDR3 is TGTGCCAGCAGCCCAGAGCAGACGGGACAAGAGACCCAGTACTTC. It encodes CASSPEQTGQETQYF.